These 4 T cell receptor beta chains share one sample of origin, sequenced in a study of CDR3 diversity in severe acne (dated by TCRdb to the late 2010s). The library came from PCR. This sample was sequenced with an Illumina HiSeq 2000. In TCRdb, the public reads were trimmed at Q25 with fastp and aligned with MiXCR, with productive beta chains retained. Records with the same CDR3 protein are collapsed into one entry carrying the most frequent genes and DNA. Counted in this sample were some 84,000 distinct CDR3 sequences; 50% to 65% of them appeared once. The top ten clonotypes cover roughly an eighth of the sample. The sequencing input was blood. These receptors all stem from a male donor in good health, without acne.

This clonotype is labeled as large. This chain joins TRBV5-1 and TRBJ1-4; 9 nucleotides line up with TRBD1. The CDR3 has 16 residues. Germline loops: CDR1 SGHRS, CDR2 YFSETQ. V shed 0 bases, J shed 7 bases, and the junction held 7 bases outside the gene matches. Here the CDR3 reads CASSLEQGARSEKLFF. The CDR3 coding sequence is TGCGCCAGCAGCTTGGAACAGGGGGCGCGATCTGAAAAACTGTTTTTT.

The J gene is TRBJ2-7, the V gene TRBV27, with TRBD2 identical over 8 bases. The V gene's germline CDR1 is MNHEY and CDR2 SMNVEV (reference sequence). The CDR3 contains 17 residues. Germline trimming cut 5 bases from V and 2 bases from J; bases unmatched to any gene: 14. The CDR3 loop is CASSPLGAGGPPYEQYF. CDR3 sequence (DNA): TGTGCCAGCAGTCCCCTAGGGGCGGGAGGCCCCCCCTACGAGCAGTACTTC.

The chain uses TRBV20-1 and TRBJ2-7, with D perhaps TRBD2 (5 bases). V was clipped by 1 base and J by 3 bases, with 13 bases between them. CDR1 DFQATT and CDR2 SNEGSKA come from the germline V gene (reference sequence). CDR3 length equals 14 residues. CDR3 DNA sequence: TGCAGTGCTAGAGGGCCAGCGGTCAGCTACGAGCAGTACTTC. Protein: CSARGPAVSYEQYF.

This clonotype was counted ten times or more. The chain uses TRBV5-8 and TRBJ1-2; D gene ambiguous. CDR3 length: 15 residues. Germline V gives CDR1 SGHTS, CDR2 YDEGEE. V dropped 0 bases and J dropped 2 bases, with 11 bases sitting between them. In nucleotides, the CDR3 is TGTGCCAGCAGCTTGGGGTCAGGCATGAACTATGGCTACACCTTC. Translated, it gives CASSLGSGMNYGYTF.